This T cell receptor (beta chain) was documented in a study of spatial heterogeneity in lung cancer. Study-wide background: The follow-up PBMC samples were sequenced whenever they were available. The median time to follow-up was about 25 months after resection.

The CDR3 covers 12 residues. The germline V gene has CDR1 MDHEN and CDR2 SYDVKM. J was trimmed by 16 bases and V by 2 bases; bases with no gene match: 7. Carried by each TCR cDNA molecule was a unique molecular identifier. TCRdb passed the 5' RACE reads through MiXCR, listing each CDR3 protein once. The sample holds approximately 50,000 distinct CDR3 sequences, 7.4% seen once. The time point: blood at routine non-recurrence follow-up after resection. Researchers sequenced whole RNA taken from tumor, nontumor lung or frozen PBMC without sorting. The material sequenced was PBMCs, taken at follow-up. The TCR was taken from a female donor with early-stage non-small cell lung cancer. The J gene is TRBJ2-1, the V gene TRBV28; 8 bases are shared with TRBD2. CDR3 sequence reads: CASSLRPGGLFF. DNA of the CDR3: TGTGCCAGCAGTTTAAGGCCGGGGGGGCTTTTCTTC.